The 2 T cell receptor beta chains below all came from one sample that was sequenced in a study of type 1 and type 2 diabetes patients. PCR was run on genomic DNA. The TCR beta CDR3 region was amplified using 30 forward and 13 reverse primers. One entry per CDR3 protein results from TCRdb running MiXCR on the multiplex PCR reads. The table records 250,000 or so distinct CDR3 sequences, approximately 45% of them present only once. The sequenced material came from peripheral blood mononuclear cells (PBMCs). These receptor sequences come from a man between 18 and 35 years old with type 2 diabetes.

This clonotype was recorded a few times. The chain uses TRBV7-2 and TRBJ2-1; TRBD2 matches at 11 bases. The junction had 8 bases not matched to a gene; V was cut back by 5 bases and J by 8 bases. Germline V gene lookup returns CDR1 SGHTA and CDR2 FQGNSA. The length of the CDR3 is 15 residues. This CDR3 reads CASSRLAGGTDEQFF. The CDR3 DNA reads as TGTGCCAGCAGCAGGCTAGCGGGGGGTACTGATGAGCAGTTCTTC. The full variable domain, in which reference TRBV7-2 and TRBJ2-1 provide the parts outside the CDR3, is GAGVSQSPSNKVTEKGKDVELRCDPISGHTALYWYRQSLGQGLEFLIYFQGNSAPDKSGLPSDRFSAERTGGSVSTLTIQRTQQEDSAVYLCASSRLAGGTDEQFFGPGTRLTVL.

This clonotype was seen once. J is TRBJ2-3 and V is TRBV12-5; D gene ambiguous. V gave up 6 bases and J gave up 4 bases, with 8 bases separating them. CDR3 length equals 12 residues. Germline lookup yields CDR1 LGHNT and CDR2 FRNRAP. CDR3 sequence: CASGQDPDTQYF. CDR3 DNA sequence: TGTGCTAGTGGCCAGGATCCAGATACGCAGTATTTT. Using reference TRBV12-5 and TRBJ2-3 for the parts outside the CDR3, the full variable domain is DARVTQTPRHKVTEMGQEVTMRCQPILGHNTVFWYRQTMMQGLELLAYFRNRAPLDDSGMPKDRFSAEMPDATLATLKIQPSEPRDSAVYFCASGQDPDTQYFGPGTRLTVL.